This T cell receptor (beta chain) was identified during a study of blood T cell repertoires in COVID-19. Study information: Specimens from acute and convalescent COVID-19 originated in the United States, Italy and Spain. From T cells, B-cell-depleted T cells, or PBMCs came the material, which was cDNA or gDNA.

In the authors' methods: Nucleated cell counts were estimated from reference gene primer amplification. The repertoire was sequenced with immunoSEQ multiplex PCR; TCRdb's copy has only in-frame clones and lacks some. The DNA was the basis for D and trimming; V, J and clone size are from that table. The data contain fewer than 150,000 clones, about 81% of them seen just once; the ten biggest clones take up about 4.3%. Germline CDR1 is DFQATT and CDR2 is SNEGSKA (reference sequence). Trimming removed 3 bases from V and 0 bases from J, with 3 bases in between. This CDR3 region has 12 residues. The source is a woman over 75 with acute or convalescent COVID-19. The gene calls are TRBV20-1 and TRBJ1-5; D unclear. The sample was peripheral blood. The CDR3 DNA follows: TGCAGTGCTAGTTATAGCAATCAGCCCCAGCATTTT. Translation: CSASYSNQPQHF.